This T cell receptor (beta chain) emerged from a study of cytomegalovirus exposure and HLA in healthy donors. Study findings and constraints: In all likelihood, a cluster of highly shared sequence variants was a sequencing artifact.

The PCR contained 60 Vbeta and 13 Jbeta primers. TCRdb's copy holds only in-frame clones and misses some; the assay was immunoSEQ multiplex PCR. The profile shows about 140,000 clones, more than 60% of them singletons. Germline CDR1 and CDR2: SGHNT and YENEEA. This CDR3 is built from 14 residues. V dropped 5 bases and J dropped 1 base, with 9 bases sitting between them. The table lists this clone with a count of one. What it recognizes is unknown. The receptor comes from a woman aged 60 to 75 in good health and CMV-seronegative. The J gene is TRBJ2-1, the V gene TRBV11-3; the D is unclear. Sequencing was carried out using PBMCs. The chain's CDR3 is CASSLGGSYNEQFF. The DNA of the CDR3 is TGTGCCAGCAGCCTCGGCGGATCCTACAATGAGCAGTTCTTC.